These T cell receptor beta chains were read from a single sample in a study of blood T cell repertoires in COVID-19. Profiled with immunoSEQ multiplex PCR; TCRdb holds only in-frame clones, not every one. In the table there are around 150,000 clones, 80% to 90% of which are singletons. Sequencing was done on a sample of peripheral blood. All receptors derive from a human donor in a cohort sampled during active COVID-19. CDR3s leave out the opening cysteine and the closing phenylalanine or tryptophan. Each record gives: V gene, CDR3 protein.

v_gene: TRBV29-1; CDR3aa: SARTGDVGGYT
v_gene: TRBV7-8; CDR3aa: ASSLAPGARDTQY
v_gene: TRBV29-1; CDR3aa: SAGRVGLNYGYT
v_gene: TRBV6-5; CDR3aa: ASTWDRGNEQY
v_gene: TRBV6-5; CDR3aa: ASSSSLGGSEQF
v_gene: TRBV28; CDR3aa: ASSLSGLGYT
v_gene: TRBV29-1; CDR3aa: SVYGHSYEQY
v_gene: TRBV6-2/TRBV6-3; CDR3aa: ASSYLATTADTEAF
v_gene: TRBV10-3; CDR3aa: ASEAASTDTQY
v_gene: TRBV18; CDR3aa: ASSTLAGVYNEQF
v_gene: TRBV16; CDR3aa: ASSHQTGRYSGNTIY
v_gene: TRBV7-6; CDR3aa: ASSLAPRGSGVLETQY
v_gene: TRBV10-1; CDR3aa: ASSESGGKAQY
v_gene: TRBV6-1; CDR3aa: ASSEIGQGIGEQY
v_gene: TRBV29-1; CDR3aa: SAVNRGRGNEQF
v_gene: TRBV6-5; CDR3aa: ASSYRGKGSYEQY
v_gene: TRBV6-1; CDR3aa: ASSEAGGQPQH
v_gene: TRBV20-1; CDR3aa: SAGTYGYT
v_gene: TRBV18; CDR3aa: ASSPLAGLAGNEQF
v_gene: TRBV12-3/TRBV12-4; CDR3aa: ASRLDIPVEAF